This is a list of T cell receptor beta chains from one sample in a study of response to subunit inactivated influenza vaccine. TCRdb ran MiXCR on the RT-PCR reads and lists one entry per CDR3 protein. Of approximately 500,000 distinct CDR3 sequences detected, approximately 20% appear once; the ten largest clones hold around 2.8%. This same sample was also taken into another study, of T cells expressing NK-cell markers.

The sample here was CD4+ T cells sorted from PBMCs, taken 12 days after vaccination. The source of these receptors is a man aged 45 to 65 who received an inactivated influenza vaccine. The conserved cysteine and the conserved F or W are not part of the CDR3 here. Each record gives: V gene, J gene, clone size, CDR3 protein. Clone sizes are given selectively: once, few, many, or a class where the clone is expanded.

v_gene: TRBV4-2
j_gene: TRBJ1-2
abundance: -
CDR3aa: ASSQEQRNYGYT

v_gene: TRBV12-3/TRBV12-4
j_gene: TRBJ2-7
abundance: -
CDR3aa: ASSLARGGEQY

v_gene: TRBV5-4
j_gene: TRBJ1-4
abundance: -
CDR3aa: ASSRLDTQGSDEKLF

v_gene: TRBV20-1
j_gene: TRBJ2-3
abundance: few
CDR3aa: SAPDWGGALTQY

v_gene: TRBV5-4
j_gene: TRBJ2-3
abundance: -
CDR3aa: ASSLGGRTMDTQY

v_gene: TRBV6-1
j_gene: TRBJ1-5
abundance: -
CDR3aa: ASTLRGKSNQPQH

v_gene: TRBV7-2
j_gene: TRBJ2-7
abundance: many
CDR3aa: ASSPRATGYEQY

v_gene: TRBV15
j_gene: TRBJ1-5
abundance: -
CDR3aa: ATSRDKERGRQPQH

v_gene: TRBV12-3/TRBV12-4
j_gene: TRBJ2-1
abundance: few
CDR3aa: ASSFLRNHNEQF

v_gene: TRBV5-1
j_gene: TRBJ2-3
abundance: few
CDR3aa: ASSPREGLYSDTQY

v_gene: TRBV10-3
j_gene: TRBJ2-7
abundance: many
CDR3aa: AISDLGGLAGFQSSYEQY

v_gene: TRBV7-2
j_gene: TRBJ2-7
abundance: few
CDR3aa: ASSGTSGTSYEQY

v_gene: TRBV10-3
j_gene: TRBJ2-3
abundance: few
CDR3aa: AISESSGRQTDTQY

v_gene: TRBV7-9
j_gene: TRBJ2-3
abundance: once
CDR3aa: VSSRQGTDTQY

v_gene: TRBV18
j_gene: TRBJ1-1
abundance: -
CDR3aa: ASSPRGQKAF

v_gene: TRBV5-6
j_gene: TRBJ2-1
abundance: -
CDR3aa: ASRRSRGTEQF

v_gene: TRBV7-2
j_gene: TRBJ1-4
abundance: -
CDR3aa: ASSFKGQAEKLF

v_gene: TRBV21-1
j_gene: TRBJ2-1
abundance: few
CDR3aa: ASSNPSSGRARNEQF

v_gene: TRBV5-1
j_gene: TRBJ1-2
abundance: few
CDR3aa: ASSDPGADYGYT

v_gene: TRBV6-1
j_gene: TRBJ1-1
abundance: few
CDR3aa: ASKTIQLNTEAF

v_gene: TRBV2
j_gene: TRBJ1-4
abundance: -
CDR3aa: ASSEAIRGGRRKKLF

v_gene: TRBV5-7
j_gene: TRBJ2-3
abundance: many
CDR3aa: ASSLIWDTDTQY

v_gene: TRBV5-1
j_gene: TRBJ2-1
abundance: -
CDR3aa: ASSLGDRSYEQF

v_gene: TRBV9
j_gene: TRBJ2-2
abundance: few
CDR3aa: ASSVGPGQGKAGELF

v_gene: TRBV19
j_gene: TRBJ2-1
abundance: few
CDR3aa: ASSTRRAGGRGSYNEQF

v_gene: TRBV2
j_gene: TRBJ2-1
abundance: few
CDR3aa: ASSENRGFGNEQF

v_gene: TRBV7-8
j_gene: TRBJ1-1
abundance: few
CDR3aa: ASSLVIGVNTEAF

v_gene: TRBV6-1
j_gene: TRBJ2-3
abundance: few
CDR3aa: ATQRNTDTQY

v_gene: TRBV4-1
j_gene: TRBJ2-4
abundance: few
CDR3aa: ASSQDHSLAKNIQY

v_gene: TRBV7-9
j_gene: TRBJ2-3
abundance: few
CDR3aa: ASSLQLGQRTDTQY

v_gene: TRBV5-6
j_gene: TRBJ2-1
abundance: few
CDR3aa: ASSWGLYNEQF

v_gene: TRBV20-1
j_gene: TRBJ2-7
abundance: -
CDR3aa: SARILAGGSYEQY

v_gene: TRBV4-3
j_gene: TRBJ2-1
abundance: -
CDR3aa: ASSQDTRLAYNEQF

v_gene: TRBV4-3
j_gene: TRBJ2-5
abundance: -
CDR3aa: ASSQEIQETQY

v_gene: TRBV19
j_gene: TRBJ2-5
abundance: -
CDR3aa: ASSISGRGLETQY

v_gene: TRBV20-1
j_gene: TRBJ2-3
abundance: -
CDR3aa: SANHPSQDLDTQY

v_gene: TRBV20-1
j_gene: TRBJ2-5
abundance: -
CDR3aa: SARGKSLQETQY

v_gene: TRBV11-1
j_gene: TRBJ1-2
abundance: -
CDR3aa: ASSPGWGATGSRNGYT

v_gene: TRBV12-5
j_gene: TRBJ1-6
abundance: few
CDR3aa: ASGSDRGFNSPLH

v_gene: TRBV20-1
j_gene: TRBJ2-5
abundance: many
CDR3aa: SARYGGQGGETQY

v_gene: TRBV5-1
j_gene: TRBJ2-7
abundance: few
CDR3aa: ASSLIKDSSYEQY

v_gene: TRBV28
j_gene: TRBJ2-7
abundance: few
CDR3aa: ASSLLEDGVYEQY